One sample yielded the 25 T cell receptor beta chains listed below, sequenced in a study of beta chain features in type 1 diabetes. The study reverse transcribed the entire isolated RNA, so it sequenced expressed TCRB transcripts. Some clones are missing from TCRdb's copy, which holds only in-frame ones; the method was immunoSEQ multiplex PCR. The sample lists hundreds of thousands of clones; approximately 31% were seen once. The specimen sequenced was naive CD4+ T cells from blood. The receptors were gathered from a man between 18 and 29 years old in good health.

V is TRBV10-3 and J is TRBJ1-2; no definite D call. V gave up 7 bases and J gave up 4 bases, with 13 bases separating them. CDR3 size: 13 residues. Germline values: CDR1 ENHRY, CDR2 SYGVKD. CDR3 nucleotides: TGTGCCATCAAGTCGGGGAACAGCTATGGCTACACCTTC. Translated: CAIKSGNSYGYTF.

This clone occurred a few times. The V call is TRBV5-4, the J call TRBJ2-3, with 9 bases aligning to TRBD1. The V segment lost 1 base and the J segment 4 bases; nucleotides outside the gene matches: 4. This CDR3 is built from 15 residues. CDR1 is SGHNT and CDR2 is YYREEE in the germline V gene (reference sequence). CDR3 DNA sequence: TGTGCCAGCAGCTTGACAGGGGGCGTTGCAGATACGCAGTATTTT. Translating it yields CASSLTGGVADTQYF.

V usage is TRBV5-1 and J usage is TRBJ2-5, with a possible D match to TRBD1 (7 bases). Germline V gives CDR1 SGHRS, CDR2 YFSETQ. The CDR3 is 13 amino acids. Trimming shortened V by 4 bases and J by 2 bases, and 9 bases separated the two germline ends. The CDR3 sequence is CASSAGQQETQYF. CDR3 in DNA: TGCGCCAGCAGCGCGGGACAGCAAGAGACCCAGTACTTC. Drawing the rest from reference TRBV5-1 and TRBJ2-5, the complete variable domain is KAGVTQTPRYLIKTRGQQVTLSCSPISGHRSVSWYQQTPGQGLQFLFEYFSETQRNKGNFPGRFSGRQFSNSRSEMNVSTLELGDSALYLCASSAGQQETQYFGPGTRLLVL.

This clone has only a few counts. Other DNA sequences within the sample encode an identical CDR3. The V call is TRBV2, the J call TRBJ2-3; D ambiguous. Trimming removed 6 bases from V and 0 bases from J, with 10 bases in between. The CDR3 is 14 amino acids. The germline V gene encodes CDR1 SNHLY and CDR2 FYNNEI. The CDR3 loop is CASSWTASTDTQYF. The CDR3 DNA reads TGTGCCAGCAGCTGGACGGCTAGCACAGATACGCAGTATTTT.

This chain joins TRBV5-1 and TRBJ2-3; possible D gene TRBD1, 5 bases. The CDR3 runs to 14 residues. The V gene lost 2 bases and the J gene lost 4 bases, with 11 bases spanning the gap. CDR1 is SGHRS, CDR2 YFSETQ, per germline. The CDR3 DNA follows: TGCGCCAGCAGCTTCCTCGCCAGGGCAGATACGCAGTATTTT. Its protein is CASSFLARADTQYF.

The J gene is TRBJ2-7, the V gene TRBV10-3; D gene ambiguous. Germline V gives CDR1 ENHRY, CDR2 SYGVKD. CDR3 length equals 13 residues. The V end was cut by 2 bases, the J end by 3 bases, with 8 bases between. DNA of the CDR3: TGTGCCATCAGTGAGATCGCAGGCTACGAGCAGTACTTC. Its protein product is CAISEIAGYEQYF.

The J gene is TRBJ2-1, the V gene TRBV18, with 7 bases lining up with TRBD2. J gave up 8 bases and V 4 bases, and 8 bases lay outside the gene matches. The germline V gene encodes CDR1 KGHSH and CDR2 LQKENI. The CDR3 spans 14 residues. For the CDR3, the DNA is TGTGCCAGCTCACTACCGGGACTACTGCATGAGCAGTTCTTC. It codes for CASSLPGLLHEQFF.

V usage is TRBV9 and J usage is TRBJ2-3, with no clear D. Trimming took off 1 base at V and 2 bases at J, with 11 bases between the two ends. This CDR3 spans 15 amino acids. CDR1 is SGDLS, CDR2 YYNGEE, per germline. This chain's CDR3 is CASSVRPFLTDTQYF. CDR3 DNA sequence: TGTGCCAGCAGCGTAAGGCCGTTCCTCACAGATACGCAGTATTTT.

CDR3 DNA: TGCGCCAGCAGCTTATCCCCCCAAGGGTCGTACAATGAGCAGTTCTTC. Protein sequence: CASSLSPQGSYNEQFF. V usage is TRBV5-1 and J usage is TRBJ2-1; D remains ambiguous. In germline, CDR1 is SGHRS, CDR2 YFSETQ. Between the trimmed V and J ends, which lost 2 bases and 4 bases, there was a span of 16 bases. There are 16 residues in the CDR3.

The chain links TRBV2 to TRBJ2-5, with D possibly being TRBD1 or TRBD2 (5 bases each). The V gene's germline CDR1 is SNHLY and CDR2 FYNNEI. V lost 6 bases and J 1 base, leaving 12 bases between the germline ends. The CDR3 is 14 residues long. The CDR3 loop reads CASRPGTAQETQYF. The CDR3 coding sequence is TGTGCCAGCAGACCCGGGACCGCCCAAGAGACCCAGTACTTC.

The V call is TRBV4-3, the J call TRBJ2-7; TRBD2 agrees at 11 bases. The CDR3 extends over 17 amino acids. CDR1 is LGHNA and CDR2 is YSLEER in the germline V gene. J lost 7 bases, V lost 0 bases, and 11 bases had no gene match. The CDR3 loop is CASSQEPTSGIKVEQYF. CDR3 nucleotides: TGCGCCAGCAGCCAAGAACCGACTAGCGGGATTAAGGTGGAGCAGTACTTC.

In this sample, this clone turned up a few times. V usage is TRBV30 and J usage is TRBJ2-7; D remains ambiguous. V was clipped by 3 bases and J by 3 bases, with 12 bases between them. Germline V gives CDR1 GTSNPN, CDR2 SVGIG (reference sequence). The CDR3 spans 13 residues. The CDR3 loop reads CAWSPGSLYEQYF. As DNA, the CDR3 is TGTGCCTGGAGCCCCGGGTCTCTCTACGAGCAGTACTTC.

The chain uses TRBV29-1 and TRBJ2-6, with 10 bases identical to TRBD1. The CDR3 has 17 amino acids. The trim removed 4 bases at V and 0 bases at J, leaving 6 bases unmatched. Germline V CDR1 and CDR2: SQVTM, ANQGSEA. CDR3 sequence: CSVGQGAAYSGANVLTF. The DNA for the CDR3 is TGCAGCGTTGGACAGGGGGCGGCCTACTCTGGGGCCAACGTCCTGACTTTC.

V usage is TRBV10-3 and J usage is TRBJ2-5; D might be TRBD1 (6 bases). The V end lost 3 bases, the J end lost 4 bases, and 15 bases lay between the germline ends. The CDR3 sequence is 15 residues long. From germline, CDR1 is ENHRY and CDR2 SYGVKD. For the CDR3, the DNA is TGTGCCATCAGTGATACTGAGGGCAGGGGAGAGACCCAGTACTTC. It translates to CAISDTEGRGETQYF.

This clone was recorded a few times. The chain has TRBV6-1 and TRBJ2-5; no firm D call. V lost 7 bases to trimming and J lost 3 bases, with 6 bases between them. The germline CDR1 and CDR2 sequences are MNHNS and SASEGT. The CDR3 consists of 11 residues. CDR3 in DNA: TGTGCCAGCAACGCGGAAGAGACCCAGTACTTC. Encoded protein: CASNAEETQYF.

This clone was picked up a small number of times. The chain is built from TRBV5-1 and TRBJ2-7; D not resolved. V was trimmed by 1 base and J by 5 bases, leaving 10 bases between them. The CDR3 length is 13 residues. CDR1 and CDR2 from the germline V gene are SGHRS and YFSETQ. CDR3 protein: CASSLLGLDEQYF. In DNA form, the CDR3 reads TGCGCCAGCAGCTTGTTAGGGCTCGACGAGCAGTACTTC.

This chain uses TRBV30 with TRBJ2-2; perhaps TRBD2 as D (5 bases). Trimming stripped 0 bases from V and 7 bases from J, with 12 bases between. Germline CDR1 and CDR2: GTSNPN and SVGIG (reference sequence). The CDR3 contains 14 residues. CDR3 residues: CAWSVFRRGGELFF. CDR3 coding DNA: TGTGCCTGGAGTGTATTCCGACGGGGCGGGGAGCTGTTTTTT.

As DNA, the CDR3 is TGTGCCAGCAGCCAAGTAGGGGCGAACACCGGGGAGCTGTTTTTT. Encoded protein: CASSQVGANTGELFF. This chain joins TRBV4-2 and TRBJ2-2, with D perhaps matching TRBD1 (5 bases). Trimming took off 1 base at V and 0 bases at J, with 6 bases between the two ends. Per the germline V gene, CDR1 is LGHNA and CDR2 is YNFKEQ. The CDR3 has 15 residues.

The V gene is TRBV28, the J gene TRBJ1-2, with D uncertain. Trimming shortened V by 5 bases and J by 8 bases, and 9 bases separated the two germline ends. Per the germline V gene, CDR1 is MDHEN and CDR2 is SYDVKM. The CDR3 extends over 11 amino acids. The CDR3 is CASSHKYGYTF. The CDR3 DNA reads TGTGCCAGCAGTCATAAATACGGCTACACCTTC.

This rearrangement joins TRBV30 to TRBJ2-7, with unresolved D. The V end lost 0 bases, the J end lost 1 base, and 10 bases lay between the germline ends. The CDR3 extends over 14 amino acids. CDR1 and CDR2 from the germline V gene are GTSNPN and SVGIG (reference sequence). CDR3 DNA: TGTGCCTGGAGTGTTAGGATTAGATCCTACGAGCAGTACTTC. It specifies CAWSVRIRSYEQYF.

The V and J genes are TRBV29-1 and TRBJ1-2; D remains unclear. CDR3 length: 12 amino acids. V lost 7 bases to trimming and J lost 5 bases, with 14 bases between them. In germline, CDR1 is SQVTM, CDR2 ANQGSEA. CDR3 amino acids: CSGYTPAYGYTF. The CDR3, as DNA: TGCAGCGGGTATACACCAGCATATGGCTACACCTTC.

The chain links TRBV5-1 to TRBJ2-1; D is ambiguous. The germline gives CDR1 SGHRS, CDR2 YFSETQ. The CDR3 totals 15 residues. Deletions cut 2 bases from V and 0 bases from J, with 9 bases between. CDR3 bases: TGCGCCAGCAGCTTCTCTCACGGCTCCTACAATGAGCAGTTCTTC. It yields the protein CASSFSHGSYNEQFF.

This chain connects TRBV7-9 to TRBJ2-2; D perhaps matches TRBD1 (5 bases). CDR1 and CDR2 from the germline V gene are SEHNR and FQNEAQ (reference sequence). CDR3 size: 15 residues. V shed 3 bases and J shed 1 base, with 9 bases lying between them. CDR3 nucleotides: TGTGCCAGCAGCTTGAAGCAGGGGAACACCGGGGAGCTGTTTTTT. Protein sequence: CASSLKQGNTGELFF.

This clone was seen only a few times. The J gene is TRBJ1-4, the V gene TRBV29-1; unclear D gene. Trimming shortened V by 7 bases and J by 3 bases, and 12 bases separated the two germline ends. The CDR3 runs 13 residues. Germline assignment: CDR1 SQVTM and CDR2 ANQGSEA. The CDR3 is CSGRRGANEKLFF. The CDR3 region has the DNA TGCAGCGGCCGGCGGGGAGCTAATGAAAAACTGTTTTTT.

The CDR3 DNA sequence: TGCGCCAGCAGACGGGGGGAGATAGCGGACCACGAGCAGTACTTC. Protein sequence: CASRRGEIADHEQYF. The V and J genes are TRBV5-1 and TRBJ2-7; 7 bases fit TRBD2. The V gene end was trimmed by 5 bases and the J gene end by 5 bases; junction bases not matched to a gene: 13. The length of the CDR3 is 15 residues. CDR1 is SGHRS, CDR2 YFSETQ, per germline.